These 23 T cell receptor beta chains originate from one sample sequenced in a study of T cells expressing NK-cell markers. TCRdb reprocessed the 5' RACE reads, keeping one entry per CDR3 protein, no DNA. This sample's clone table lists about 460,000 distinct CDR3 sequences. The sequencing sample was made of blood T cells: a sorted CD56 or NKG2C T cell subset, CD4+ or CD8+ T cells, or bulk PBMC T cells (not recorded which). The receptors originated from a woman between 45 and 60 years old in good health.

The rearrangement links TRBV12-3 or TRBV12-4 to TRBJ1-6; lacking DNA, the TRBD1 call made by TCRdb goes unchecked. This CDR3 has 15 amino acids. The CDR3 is CASSFTGQRDSPLHF.

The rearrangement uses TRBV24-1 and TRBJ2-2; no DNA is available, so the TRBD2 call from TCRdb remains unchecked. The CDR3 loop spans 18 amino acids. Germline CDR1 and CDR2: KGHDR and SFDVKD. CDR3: CATSDSGVPLANTGELFF.

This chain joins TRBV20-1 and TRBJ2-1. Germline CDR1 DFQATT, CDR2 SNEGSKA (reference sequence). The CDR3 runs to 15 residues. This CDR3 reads CSARKKRSGVGEQFF.

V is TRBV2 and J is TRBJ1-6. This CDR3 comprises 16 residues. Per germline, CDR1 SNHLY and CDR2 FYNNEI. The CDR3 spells CASSGVGGLSNSPLHF.

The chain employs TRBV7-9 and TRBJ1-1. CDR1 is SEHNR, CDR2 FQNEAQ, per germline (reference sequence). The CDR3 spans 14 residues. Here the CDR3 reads CASSLDRKGTEAFF.

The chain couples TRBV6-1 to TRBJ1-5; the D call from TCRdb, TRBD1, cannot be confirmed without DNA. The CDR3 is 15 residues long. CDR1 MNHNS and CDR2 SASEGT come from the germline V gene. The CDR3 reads CASIPPGRGNQPQHF.

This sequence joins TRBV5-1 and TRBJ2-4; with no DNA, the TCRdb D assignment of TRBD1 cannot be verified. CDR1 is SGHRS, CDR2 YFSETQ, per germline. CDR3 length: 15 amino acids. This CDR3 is CASSTAGVGGNIQYF.

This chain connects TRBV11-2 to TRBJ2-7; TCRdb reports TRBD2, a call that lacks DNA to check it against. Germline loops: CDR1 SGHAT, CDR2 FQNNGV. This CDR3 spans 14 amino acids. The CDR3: CASSLSGSGYEQYF.

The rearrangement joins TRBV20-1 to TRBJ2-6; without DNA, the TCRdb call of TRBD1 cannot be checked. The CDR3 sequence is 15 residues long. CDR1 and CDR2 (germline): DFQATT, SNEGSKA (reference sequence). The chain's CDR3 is CSARDTGSGANVLTF.

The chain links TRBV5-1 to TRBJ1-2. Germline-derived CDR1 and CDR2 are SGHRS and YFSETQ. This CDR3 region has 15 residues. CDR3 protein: CASSLDGQPRYGYTF.

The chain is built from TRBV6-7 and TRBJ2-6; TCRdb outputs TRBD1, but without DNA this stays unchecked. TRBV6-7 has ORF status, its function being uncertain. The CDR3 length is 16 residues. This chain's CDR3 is CASSPTGGPGANVLTF.

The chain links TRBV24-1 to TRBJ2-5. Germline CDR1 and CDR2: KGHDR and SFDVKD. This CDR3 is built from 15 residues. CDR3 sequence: CATSGAHIKTETQYF.

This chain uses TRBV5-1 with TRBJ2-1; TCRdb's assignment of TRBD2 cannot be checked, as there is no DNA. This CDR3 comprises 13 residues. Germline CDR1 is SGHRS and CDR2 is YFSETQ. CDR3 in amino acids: CASGTYGRDEQFF.

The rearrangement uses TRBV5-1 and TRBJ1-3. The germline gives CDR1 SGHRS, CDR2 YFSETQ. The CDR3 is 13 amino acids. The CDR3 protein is CASSLEVSNTIYF.

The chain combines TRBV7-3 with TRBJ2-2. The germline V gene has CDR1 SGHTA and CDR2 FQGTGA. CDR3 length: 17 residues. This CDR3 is CASSSTPQRPNTGELFF.

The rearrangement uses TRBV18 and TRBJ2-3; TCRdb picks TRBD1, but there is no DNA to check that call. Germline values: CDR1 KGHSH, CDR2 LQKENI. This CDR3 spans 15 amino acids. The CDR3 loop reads CASSPPGRGQDTQYF.

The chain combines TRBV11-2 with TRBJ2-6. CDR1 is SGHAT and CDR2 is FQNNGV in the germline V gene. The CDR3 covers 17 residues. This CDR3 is CASSLGMWSSGANVLTF. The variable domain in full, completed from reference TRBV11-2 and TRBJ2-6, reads EAGVAQSPRYKIIEKRQSVAFWCNPISGHATLYWYQQILGQGPKLLIQFQNNGVVDDSQLPKDRFSAERLKGVDSTLKIQPAKLEDSAVYLCASSLGMWSSGANVLTFGAGSRLTVL.

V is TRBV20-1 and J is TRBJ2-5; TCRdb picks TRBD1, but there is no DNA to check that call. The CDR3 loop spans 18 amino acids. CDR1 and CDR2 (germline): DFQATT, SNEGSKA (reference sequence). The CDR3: CSARVPGTGINSGETQYF.

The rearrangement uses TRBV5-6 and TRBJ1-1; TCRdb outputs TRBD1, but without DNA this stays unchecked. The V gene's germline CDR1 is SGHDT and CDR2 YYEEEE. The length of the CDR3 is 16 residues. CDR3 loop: CASSLQGGAWPTEAFF. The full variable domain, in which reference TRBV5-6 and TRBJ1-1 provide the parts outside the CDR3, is DAGVTQSPTHLIKTRGQQVTLRCSPKSGHDTVSWYQQALGQGPQFIFQYYEEEERQRGNFPDRFSGHQFPNYSSELNVNALLLGDSALYLCASSLQGGAWPTEAFFGQGTRLTVV.

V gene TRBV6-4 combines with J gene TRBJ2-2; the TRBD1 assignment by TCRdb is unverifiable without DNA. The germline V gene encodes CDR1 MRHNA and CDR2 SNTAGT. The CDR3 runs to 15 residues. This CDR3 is CASSDSGGNTGELFF.

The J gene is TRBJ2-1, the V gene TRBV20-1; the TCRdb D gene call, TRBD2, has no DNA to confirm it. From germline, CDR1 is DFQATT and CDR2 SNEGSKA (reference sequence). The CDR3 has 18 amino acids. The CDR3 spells CSVRGLAGVPSSYNEQFF.

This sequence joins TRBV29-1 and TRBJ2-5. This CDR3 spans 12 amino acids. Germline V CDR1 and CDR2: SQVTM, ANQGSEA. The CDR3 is CSAGTGMETQYF.

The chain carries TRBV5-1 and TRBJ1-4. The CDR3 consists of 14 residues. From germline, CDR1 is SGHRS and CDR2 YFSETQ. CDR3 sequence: CASSLVPLEEKLFF.